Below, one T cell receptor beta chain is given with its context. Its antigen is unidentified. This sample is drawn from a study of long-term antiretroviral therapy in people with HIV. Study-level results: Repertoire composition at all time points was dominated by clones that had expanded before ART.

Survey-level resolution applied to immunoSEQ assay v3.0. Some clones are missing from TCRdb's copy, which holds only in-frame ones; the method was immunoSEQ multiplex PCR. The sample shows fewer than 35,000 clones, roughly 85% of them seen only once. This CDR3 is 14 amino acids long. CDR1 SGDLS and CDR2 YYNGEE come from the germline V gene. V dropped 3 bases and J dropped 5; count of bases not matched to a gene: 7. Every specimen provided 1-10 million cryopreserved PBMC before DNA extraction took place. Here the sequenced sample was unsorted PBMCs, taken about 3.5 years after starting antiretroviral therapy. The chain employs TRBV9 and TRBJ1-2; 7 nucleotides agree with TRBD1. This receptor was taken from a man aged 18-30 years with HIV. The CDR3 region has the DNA TGTGCCAGCAGCGGGGCAGGGGGAGGATATGGCTACACCTTC. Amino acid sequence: CASSGAGGGYGYTF.